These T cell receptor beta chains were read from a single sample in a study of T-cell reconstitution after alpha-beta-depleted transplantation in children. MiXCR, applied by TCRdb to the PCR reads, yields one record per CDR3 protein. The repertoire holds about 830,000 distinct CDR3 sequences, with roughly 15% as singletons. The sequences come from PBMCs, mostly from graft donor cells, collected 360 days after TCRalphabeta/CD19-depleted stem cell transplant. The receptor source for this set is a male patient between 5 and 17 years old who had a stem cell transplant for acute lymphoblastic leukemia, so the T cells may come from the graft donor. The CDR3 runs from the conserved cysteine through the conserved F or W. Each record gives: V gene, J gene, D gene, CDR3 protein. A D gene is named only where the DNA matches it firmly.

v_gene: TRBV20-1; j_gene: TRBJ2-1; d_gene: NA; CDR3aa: CSARPLRLARNEQFF
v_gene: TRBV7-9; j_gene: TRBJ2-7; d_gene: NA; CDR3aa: CASHDDRYEQYF
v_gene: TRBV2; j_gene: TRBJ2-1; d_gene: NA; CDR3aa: CASSEAGGWYEQFF
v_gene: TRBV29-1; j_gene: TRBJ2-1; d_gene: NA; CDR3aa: CSVRAFPPYNEQFF
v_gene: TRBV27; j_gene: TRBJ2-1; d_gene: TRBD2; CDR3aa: CASTRLASGIKVGYNEQFF
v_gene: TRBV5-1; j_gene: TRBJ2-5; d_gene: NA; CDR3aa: CASSLQYGFAETQYF
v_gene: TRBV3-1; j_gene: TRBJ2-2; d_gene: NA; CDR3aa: CASSQEVIDTGELFF
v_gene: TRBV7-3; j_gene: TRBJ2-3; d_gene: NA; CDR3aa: CASSLTAGGPRGTQYF
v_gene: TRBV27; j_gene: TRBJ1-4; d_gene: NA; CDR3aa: CASSFRRHTNEKLFF
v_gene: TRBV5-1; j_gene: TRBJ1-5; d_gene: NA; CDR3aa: CASSLMDLNQPQHF
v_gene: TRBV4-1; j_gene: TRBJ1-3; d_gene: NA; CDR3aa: CASSQDSSGGGGNTIYF
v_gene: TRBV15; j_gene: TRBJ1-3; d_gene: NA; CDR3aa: CATRKGGSGNTIYF
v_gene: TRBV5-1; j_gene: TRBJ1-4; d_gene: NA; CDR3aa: CASSWAGLPPLFF
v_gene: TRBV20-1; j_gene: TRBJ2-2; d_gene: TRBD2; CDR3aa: CSAPGGDPFSGELFF
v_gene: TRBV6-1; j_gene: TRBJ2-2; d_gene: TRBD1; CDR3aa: CASSQRYRGRRTGELFF
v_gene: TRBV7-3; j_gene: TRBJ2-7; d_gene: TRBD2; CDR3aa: CASSRLAGGLLEQYF
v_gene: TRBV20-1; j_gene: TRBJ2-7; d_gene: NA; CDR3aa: CSAELGLPPYEQYF
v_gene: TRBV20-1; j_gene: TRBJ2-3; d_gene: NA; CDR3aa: CSARDGRRGYTDTQYF
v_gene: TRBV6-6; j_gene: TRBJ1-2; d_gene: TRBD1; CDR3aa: CASSSDREDHGYTF
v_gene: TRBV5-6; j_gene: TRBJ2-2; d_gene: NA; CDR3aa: CASSHSQTGELFF
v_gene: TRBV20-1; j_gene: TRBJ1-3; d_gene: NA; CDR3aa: CSAEPGRGNTIYF
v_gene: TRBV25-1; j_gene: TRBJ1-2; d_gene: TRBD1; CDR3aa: CASREGAHGYTF
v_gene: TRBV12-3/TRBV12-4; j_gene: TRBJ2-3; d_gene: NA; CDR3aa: CASSLAYRGADTQYF
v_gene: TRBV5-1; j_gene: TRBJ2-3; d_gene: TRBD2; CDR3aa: CASSLLAGGPTDTQYF
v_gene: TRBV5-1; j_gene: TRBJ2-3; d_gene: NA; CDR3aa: CASHHGPTDTQYF
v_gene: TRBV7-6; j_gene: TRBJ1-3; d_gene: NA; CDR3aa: CASSLATRLSGNTIYF
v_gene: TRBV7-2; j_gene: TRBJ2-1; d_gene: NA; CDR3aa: CASSLGLGGRDEQFF
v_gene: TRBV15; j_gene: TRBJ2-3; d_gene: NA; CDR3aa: CATSRVSTPTDTQYF
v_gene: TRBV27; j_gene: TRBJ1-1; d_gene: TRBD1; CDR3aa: CASSIRQGWSNTEAFF
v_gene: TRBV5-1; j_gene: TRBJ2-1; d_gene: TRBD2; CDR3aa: CASSSRTSGGYEQFF
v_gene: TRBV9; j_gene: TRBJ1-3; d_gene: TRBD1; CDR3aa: CASSVVGTGSGNTIYF
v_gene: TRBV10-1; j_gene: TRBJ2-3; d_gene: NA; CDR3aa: CASSESWGDTQYF
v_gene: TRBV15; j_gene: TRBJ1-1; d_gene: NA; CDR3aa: CATSRQGTSSEAFF
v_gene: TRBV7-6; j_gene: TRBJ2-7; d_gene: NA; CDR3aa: CASSLSADEQYF
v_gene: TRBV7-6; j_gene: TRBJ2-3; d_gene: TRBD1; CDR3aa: CASSYRGPGDTQYF
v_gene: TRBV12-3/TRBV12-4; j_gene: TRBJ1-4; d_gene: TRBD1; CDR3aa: CASKDRAPVATNEKLFF
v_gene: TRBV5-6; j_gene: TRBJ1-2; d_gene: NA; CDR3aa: CASRFPLGGGYTF
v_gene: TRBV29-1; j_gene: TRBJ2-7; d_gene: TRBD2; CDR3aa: CSAAGGNPSYEQYF
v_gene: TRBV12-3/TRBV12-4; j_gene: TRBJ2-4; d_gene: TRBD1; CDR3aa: CASTLGTENIQYF
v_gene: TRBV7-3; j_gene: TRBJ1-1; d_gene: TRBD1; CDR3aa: CASSLVDRDTEAFF
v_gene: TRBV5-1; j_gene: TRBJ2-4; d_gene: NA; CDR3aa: CASSQTGLAKNIQYF
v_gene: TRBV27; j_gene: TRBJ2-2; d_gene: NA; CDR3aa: CASSPRRGQTGELFF
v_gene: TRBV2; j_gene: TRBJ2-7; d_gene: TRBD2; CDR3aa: CASSGISASGLDSYEQYF
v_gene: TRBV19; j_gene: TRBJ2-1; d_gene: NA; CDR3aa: CASSIVRYNEQFF
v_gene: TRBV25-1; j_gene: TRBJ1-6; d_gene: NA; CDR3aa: CASSKQGWNSPLHF
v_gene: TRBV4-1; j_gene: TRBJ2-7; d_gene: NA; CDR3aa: CASSQDKVSLGNEQYF
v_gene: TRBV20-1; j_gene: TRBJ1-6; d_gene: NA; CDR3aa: CSATGAGLSPLHF
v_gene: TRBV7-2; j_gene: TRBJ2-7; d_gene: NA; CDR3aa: CASSLLPTVGNEQYF
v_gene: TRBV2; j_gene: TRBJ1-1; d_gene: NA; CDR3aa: CASSEEGGLMNTEAFF
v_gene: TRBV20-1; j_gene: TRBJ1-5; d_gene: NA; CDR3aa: CSAPYSGYSQPQHF
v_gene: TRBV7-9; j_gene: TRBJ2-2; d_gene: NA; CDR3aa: CASSSLESRDTGELFF
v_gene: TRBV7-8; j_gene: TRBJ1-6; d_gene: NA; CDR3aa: CASSSPGAEDSPLHF
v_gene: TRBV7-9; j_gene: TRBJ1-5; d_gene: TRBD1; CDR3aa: CASSAGPTGGQPQHF
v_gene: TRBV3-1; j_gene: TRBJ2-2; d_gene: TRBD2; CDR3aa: CASSLPSGKDGELFF